One sample yielded the 3 T cell receptor beta chains listed below, sequenced in a study of shared clonotypes between healthy human individuals. Here immunoSEQ multiplex PCR was the method, and the copy in TCRdb shows in-frame clones only, minus some. The table records 1.6 million or so clones, roughly 96% of them present only once. The material sequenced was naive CD4+ T cells sorted from blood. Subset given: CD45RA+ positively selected. These receptors all stem from a man aged 30 to 39 in good health.

This sequence joins TRBV6-1 and TRBJ2-5; D not certain. CDR1 is MNHNS, CDR2 SASEGT, per germline. Trimming left V 6 bases short and J 5 bases short, with 13 bases between. This CDR3 has 13 residues. The CDR3, as DNA: TGTGCCAGCAGCCGATACAGTGGTGAGACCCAGTACTTC. Encoded protein: CASSRYSGETQYF.

Concerning this clone: This same CDR3 is encoded by further DNA sequences in the sample. The rearrangement joins TRBV5-1 to TRBJ2-5; D is ambiguous. The CDR3 contains 13 residues. The V and J ends lost 4 bases and 2 bases respectively, with 9 bases between them. Germline lookup yields CDR1 SGHRS and CDR2 YFSETQ. The CDR3 here is CASSPSPQETQYF. The DNA for the CDR3 is TGCGCCAGCAGCCCATCCCCTCAAGAGACCCAGTACTTC.

The sample holds one count of this clone. This chain joins TRBV27 and TRBJ2-1; tentatively, D is TRBD1 (6 bases). Trimming took off 5 bases at V and 3 bases at J, with 14 bases between the two ends. This CDR3 comprises 15 residues. The germline V gene encodes CDR1 MNHEY and CDR2 SMNVEV (reference sequence). The CDR3: CASSLRDNLYNEQFF. The CDR3 region has the DNA TGTGCCAGCAGTCTCCGGGACAACCTCTACAATGAGCAGTTCTTC.